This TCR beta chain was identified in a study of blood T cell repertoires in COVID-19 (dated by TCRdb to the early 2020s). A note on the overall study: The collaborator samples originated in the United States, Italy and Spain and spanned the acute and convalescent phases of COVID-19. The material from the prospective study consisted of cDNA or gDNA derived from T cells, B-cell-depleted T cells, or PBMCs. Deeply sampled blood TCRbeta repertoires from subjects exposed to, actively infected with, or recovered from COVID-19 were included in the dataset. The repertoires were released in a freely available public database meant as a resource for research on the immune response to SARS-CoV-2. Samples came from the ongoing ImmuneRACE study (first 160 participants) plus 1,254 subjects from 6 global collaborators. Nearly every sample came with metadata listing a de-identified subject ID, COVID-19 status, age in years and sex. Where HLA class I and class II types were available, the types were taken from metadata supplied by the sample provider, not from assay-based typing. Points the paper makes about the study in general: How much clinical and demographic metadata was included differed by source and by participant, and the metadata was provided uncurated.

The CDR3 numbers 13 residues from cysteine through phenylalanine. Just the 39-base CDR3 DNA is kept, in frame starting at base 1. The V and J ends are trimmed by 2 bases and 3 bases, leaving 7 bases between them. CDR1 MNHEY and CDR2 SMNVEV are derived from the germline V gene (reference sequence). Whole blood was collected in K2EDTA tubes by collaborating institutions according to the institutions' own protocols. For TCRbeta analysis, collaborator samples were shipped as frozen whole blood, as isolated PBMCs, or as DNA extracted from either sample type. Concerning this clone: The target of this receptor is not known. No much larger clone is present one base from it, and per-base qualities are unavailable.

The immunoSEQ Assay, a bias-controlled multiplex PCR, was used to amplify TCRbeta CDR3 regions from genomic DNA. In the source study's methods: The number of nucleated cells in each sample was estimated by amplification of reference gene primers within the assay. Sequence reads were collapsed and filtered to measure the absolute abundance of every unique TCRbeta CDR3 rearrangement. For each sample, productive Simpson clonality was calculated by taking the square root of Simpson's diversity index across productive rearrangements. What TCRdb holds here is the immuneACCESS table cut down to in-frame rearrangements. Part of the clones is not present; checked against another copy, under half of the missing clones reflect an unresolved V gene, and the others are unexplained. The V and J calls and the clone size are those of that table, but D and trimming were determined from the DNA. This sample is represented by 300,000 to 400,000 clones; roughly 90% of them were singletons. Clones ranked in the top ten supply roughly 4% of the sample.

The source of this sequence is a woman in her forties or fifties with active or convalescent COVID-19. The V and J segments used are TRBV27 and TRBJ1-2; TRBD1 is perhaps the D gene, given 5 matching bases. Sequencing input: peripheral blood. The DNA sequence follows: TGTGCCAGCAGTTTAAAAGGGGACTATGGCTACACCTTC. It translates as CASSLKGDYGYTF.